The 5 T cell receptor beta chains presented below share a single source sample, sequenced in a study of shared clonotypes between healthy human individuals. Data came from immunoSEQ multiplex PCR; TCRdb stores just in-frame clones and leaves some out. The data contain more than 900,000 clones, approximately 80% of them seen just once; the ten biggest clones take up roughly 0.65%. The sample consisted of memory CD4+ T cells from PBMCs. The subset denotes: CD45RA-negative fraction. The receptors come from a man aged 18-30 years in good health. Some clones in this sample may be carry-over from other donors' samples.

The chain has TRBV7-9 and TRBJ1-2, with a weak D call TRBD1 (5 bases). The germline V and J ends were trimmed by 0 bases and 8 bases, with 13 bases remaining between them. The CDR3 is 14 residues long. The germline V gene encodes CDR1 SEHNR and CDR2 FQNEAQ (reference sequence). In DNA, the CDR3 is TGTGCCAGCAGCTTAGCGCTGCGGGACGGGGGCTACACCTTC. Translation: CASSLALRDGGYTF.

This clone was picked up one time. The chain recombines TRBV15 with TRBJ1-1; D is uncertain. Germline values: CDR1 LNHNV, CDR2 YYDKDF (reference sequence). The CDR3 loop spans 12 amino acids. V was clipped by 1 base and J by 4 bases, with 4 bases between them. CDR3 DNA: TGTGCCACCAGCAGAGGCCTCACTGAAGCTTTCTTT. Its translation: CATSRGLTEAFF.

J is TRBJ1-4 and V is TRBV10-2, with 11 bases identical to TRBD1. CDR1 is WSHSY and CDR2 is SAAADI in the germline V gene. The CDR3 has 17 residues. V was clipped by 5 bases and J by 8 bases; unmatched bases: 13. CDR3 coding DNA: TGCGCCAGCAGTAAGCAAGCAGACGGGACAGGGGGGGAAAAACTGTTTTTT. Protein sequence: CASSKQADGTGGEKLFF.

This clone was counted at least ten times. The chain recombines TRBV6-5 with TRBJ1-1, with D possibly TRBD1 on 5 matching bases. This CDR3 spans 15 amino acids. V dropped 5 bases and J dropped 3 bases, with 16 bases sitting between them. Germline CDR1 is MNHEY and CDR2 is SVGAGI. The CDR3 loop is CASSGAGAGDTEAFF. For the CDR3, the DNA is TGTGCCAGCAGTGGCGCCGGGGCGGGGGACACTGAAGCTTTCTTT.

The V call is TRBV25-1, the J call TRBJ2-7; tentatively, D is TRBD1 or TRBD2 (5 bases each). CDR1 and CDR2 from the germline V gene are MGHDK and SYGVNS. The V end was cut by 2 bases, the J end by 2 bases, with 16 bases between. The CDR3 runs to 16 residues. CDR3 in amino acids: CASSEEGASRTYEQYF. In nucleotides, the CDR3 is TGTGCCAGCAGTGAAGAAGGGGCTAGCAGAACCTACGAGCAGTACTTC.